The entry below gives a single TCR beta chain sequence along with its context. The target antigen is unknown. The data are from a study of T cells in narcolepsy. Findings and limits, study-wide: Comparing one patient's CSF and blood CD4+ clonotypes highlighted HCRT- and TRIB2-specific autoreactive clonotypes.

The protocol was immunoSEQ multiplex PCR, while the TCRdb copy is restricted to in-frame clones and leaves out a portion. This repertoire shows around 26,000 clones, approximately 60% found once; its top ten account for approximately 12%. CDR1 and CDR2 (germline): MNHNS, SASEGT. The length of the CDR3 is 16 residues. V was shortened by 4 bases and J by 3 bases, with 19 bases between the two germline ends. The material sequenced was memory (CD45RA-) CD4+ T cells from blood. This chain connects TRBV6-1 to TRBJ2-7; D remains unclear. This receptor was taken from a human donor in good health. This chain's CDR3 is CASSAVSKGPFYEQYF. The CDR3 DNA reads TGTGCCAGCAGTGCCGTGAGCAAGGGTCCTTTCTACGAGCAGTACTTC.